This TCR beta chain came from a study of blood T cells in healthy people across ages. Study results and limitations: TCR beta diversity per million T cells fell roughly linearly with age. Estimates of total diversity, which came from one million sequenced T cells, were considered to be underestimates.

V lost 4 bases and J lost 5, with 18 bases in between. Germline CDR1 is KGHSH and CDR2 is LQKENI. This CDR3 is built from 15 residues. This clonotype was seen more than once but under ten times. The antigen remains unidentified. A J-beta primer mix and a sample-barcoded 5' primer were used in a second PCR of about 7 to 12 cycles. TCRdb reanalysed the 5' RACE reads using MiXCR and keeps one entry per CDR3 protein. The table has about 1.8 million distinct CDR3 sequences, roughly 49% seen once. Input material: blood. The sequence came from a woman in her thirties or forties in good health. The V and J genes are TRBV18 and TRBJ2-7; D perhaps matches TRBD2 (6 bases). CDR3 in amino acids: CASSQRLGGGNEQYF. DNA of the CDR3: TGTGCCAGCTCACAGCGACTAGGAGGCGGGAACGAGCAGTACTTC.